Listed below are T cell receptor beta chains from one sample, sequenced in a study of cytotoxic CD8 clonotypes in ibrutinib-treated CLL. This table comes from immunoSEQ multiplex PCR, and its TCRdb copy is limited to in-frame clones, with some not included. The sample includes some 140,000 clones, around 90% of them seen just once. The source was PBMCs, collected after 12 months of ibrutinib treatment. These receptors originate from a human donor with chronic lymphocytic leukemia. The CDR3 runs from the conserved cysteine through the conserved F or W. The D gene is left open where the match is weak. Only some rows state a clone size, as once, few, many or a class for expanded clones.

v_gene	abundance	j_gene	d_gene	CDR3nt	CDR3aa
TRBV27	-	TRBJ2-3	-	TGTGCCAGCAGTCTAGCGGGACAGGAAGATACGCAGTATTTT	CASSLAGQEDTQYF
TRBV7-3	once	TRBJ2-1	-	TGTGCCAGCAGCTCTGACTCAAATGAGCAGTTCTTC	CASSSDSNEQFF
TRBV6-1	-	TRBJ2-7	-	TGTGCCAAAACCCGGGGATGGGAGCAGTACTTC	CAKTRGWEQYF
TRBV29-1	-	TRBJ2-2	TRBD1	TGCAGCGCCCACGCCGGGACAGGGGTGGGAACCGGGGAGCTGTTTTTT	CSAHAGTGVGTGELFF
TRBV4-2	-	TRBJ2-3	TRBD2	TGTGCCAGCAGCCAAGAACTAGCGGGAGACGGGGATACGCAGTATTTT	CASSQELAGDGDTQYF
TRBV12-5	-	TRBJ1-2	-	TGTGCTAGTGGTCCTACACAGGGTAACTATGGCTACACCTTC	CASGPTQGNYGYTF
TRBV5-8	-	TRBJ2-7	TRBD1	TGTGCCAGCAGCCACCAGACAGGGGTTCCCCTCTACGAGCAGTACTTC	CASSHQTGVPLYEQYF
TRBV5-6	-	TRBJ1-4	-	TGTGCCAGCAGCTTTGCTACGGGGGGGTTTGAAAAACTGTTTTTT	CASSFATGGFEKLFF
TRBV19	-	TRBJ1-5	-	TGTGCCAGTAGTATAGATCCTTGGAAGAATAGCAATCAGCCCCAGCATTTT	CASSIDPWKNSNQPQHF
TRBV9	-	TRBJ1-1	-	TGTGCCAGCAGCGCCGACGGTGAAGCTTTCTTT	CASSADGEAFF
TRBV19	-	TRBJ2-7	-	TGTGCCAGTAGCTCGACTTTGAAGGAGTACGAGCAGTACTTC	CASSSTLKEYEQYF
TRBV28	-	TRBJ2-5	TRBD1	TGTGCCAGCAGTCCCTACCTGGGGACAGGGGGTTTAGGAGAGACCCAGTACTTC	CASSPYLGTGGLGETQYF
TRBV4-2	-	TRBJ2-7	-	TGTGCCAGCAGGCATGGTCCGGGACCCCTCTACGAGCAGTACTTC	CASRHGPGPLYEQYF
TRBV7-9	-	TRBJ1-4	-	TGTGCCAGCAGCTTAGCCGGGACTCATAATGAAAAACTGTTTTTT	CASSLAGTHNEKLFF
TRBV15	-	TRBJ1-3	-	TGTGCCACCAGCAGAAAATCTGTGGGGACTGGAAACACCATATATTTT	CATSRKSVGTGNTIYF
TRBV7-9	-	TRBJ2-7	TRBD2	TGTGCCAGCACCAAACGTGAAGCGGGAGTAGAGCAGTACTTC	CASTKREAGVEQYF
TRBV6-5	-	TRBJ1-4	TRBD1	TGTGCCAGCAGTTACTTGGGTATAGGGGGCCGAAAACTGTTTTTT	CASSYLGIGGRKLFF
TRBV11-1	-	TRBJ2-7	-	TGTGCCAGCAGCCCTGAGCCAACAGGCTACGAGCAGTACTTC	CASSPEPTGYEQYF
TRBV14	-	TRBJ2-7	-	TGTGCCAGCAGTCCCCTCTCTCCCTACGAGCAGTACTTC	CASSPLSPYEQYF
TRBV7-9	-	TRBJ2-3	-	TGTGCCAGCAGCTCCCGACAGGCCGAGGGCACAGATACGCAGTATTTT	CASSSRQAEGTDTQYF
TRBV4-2	-	TRBJ1-2	TRBD1	TGTGCCAGCAGCCAAAGGACAGGGGGTATAGGCTACACCTTC	CASSQRTGGIGYTF
TRBV9	-	TRBJ2-1	-	TGTGCCAGCAGCGTGTTACAGGGCAATGAGCAGTTCTTC	CASSVLQGNEQFF
TRBV11-2	-	TRBJ2-7	TRBD1	TGTGCCAGCAGCTTAGGACAGGGGGAGCTCTACGAGCAGTACTTC	CASSLGQGELYEQYF
TRBV4-1	-	TRBJ2-2	TRBD1	TGCGCCAGCAGCCAGGCTGACAGGGCTAGGGGAGGGGAGCTGTTTTTT	CASSQADRARGGELFF
TRBV2	-	TRBJ2-7	TRBD1	TGTGCCAGCAGTGAAGCGCGGGCAGGGGGAAGGTTC	CASSEARAGGRF
TRBV9	-	TRBJ2-1	-	TGTGCCAGCAGCGTAGTGCGTTCTAGCGCCTCCTACAATGAGCAGTTCTTC	CASSVVRSSASYNEQFF
TRBV9	-	TRBJ2-3	TRBD1	TGTGCCAGCAGCGCAAGGGGGCTATCCGAAGCAGATACGCAGTATTTT	CASSARGLSEADTQYF
TRBV15	-	TRBJ2-7	TRBD2	TGTGCCACCAGCTGGGCCGGGACTAGCGGCTACGAGCAGTACTTC	CATSWAGTSGYEQYF
TRBV1	-	TRBJ2-5	-	TGCACCAGCAGCCAAGTAACAGCGGGAGAGAGAAAGACCCAGTACTTC	CTSSQVTAGERKTQYF
TRBV28	-	TRBJ2-2	-	TGTGCCAGCAGTCTATTGCACACCGGGGAGCTGTTTTTT	CASSLLHTGELFF
TRBV15	-	TRBJ2-4	-	TGTGCCACCAGTGGACTTTGGCCCTGGACAGCTGGAAAGAGACTAGCCAAAAACATTCAGTACTTC	CATSGLWPWTAGKRLAKNIQYF
TRBV28	-	TRBJ2-7	-	TGTGCCAGCAAGGGGGGAAGAACAGGGAGCTACGAGCAGTACTTC	CASKGGRTGSYEQYF
TRBV5-1	once	TRBJ2-7	-	TGCGCCAGCAGCTTGGCCTCGGGGGCGCGGGACGAGCAGTACTTC	CASSLASGARDEQYF
TRBV7-2	-	TRBJ2-5	-	TGTGCCAGCAGTCGTGTCTGGGCGGAGACCCAGTACTTC	CASSRVWAETQYF
TRBV27	-	TRBJ1-1	TRBD1	TGTGCCAGCAGTTTTATGGGGACAGCGAACACTGAAGCTTTCTTT	CASSFMGTANTEAFF
TRBV7-9	-	TRBJ2-2	TRBD1	TGTGCCAGCAGCCGGACAGGGGATTACACCGGGGAGCTGTTTTTT	CASSRTGDYTGELFF
TRBV7-3	-	TRBJ2-2	TRBD2	TGTGCCAGCAGCTTAACGGGAGGGTTACAAGGGGAGCTGTTTTTT	CASSLTGGLQGELFF
TRBV9	-	TRBJ2-2	-	TGTGCCAGCAGGTGGACAGCGTCGAACACCGGGGAGCTGTTTTTT	CASRWTASNTGELFF
TRBV29-1	-	TRBJ2-7	TRBD2	TGCAGCGTTGGGACTAGCGGGACCCACGAGCAGTACTTC	CSVGTSGTHEQYF
TRBV27	-	TRBJ2-7	TRBD1	TGTGCCAGCAGTTCGGGACAGATAACCTACGAGCAGTACTTC	CASSSGQITYEQYF
TRBV4-3	-	TRBJ1-5	-	TGCGCCAGCAGCCAAGACTACAGTGGTGGCAATCAGCCCCAGCATTTT	CASSQDYSGGNQPQHF
TRBV9	-	TRBJ1-1	-	TGTGCCAGCAGCGCTAGGGAGAGTAACACTGAAGCTTTCTTT	CASSARESNTEAFF
TRBV29-1	-	TRBJ2-1	TRBD2	TGCAGCGTTGAAGGGTTCCGGGAGGACCACAATGAGCAGTTCTTC	CSVEGFREDHNEQFF
TRBV28	-	TRBJ1-2	-	TGTGCCAGCAGTTTGCCTGGGATTTCTAACTATGGCTACACCTTC	CASSLPGISNYGYTF
TRBV5-1	-	TRBJ2-3	TRBD1	TGCGCCAGCAGCTTTACAGGGGGCACAGATACGCAGTATTTT	CASSFTGGTDTQYF
TRBV28	-	TRBJ2-7	-	TGTGCCAGCAGTCTACCGGGACGCAAGATCGACGAGCAGTACTTC	CASSLPGRKIDEQYF
TRBV2	-	TRBJ1-5	-	TGTGCCAGCAGCCGGCAGGGGTATAGCAATCAGCCCCAGCATTTT	CASSRQGYSNQPQHF
TRBV6-6	-	TRBJ1-1	TRBD1	TGTGCCAGTGAGACAGGGAGCAGGACTGAAGCTTTCTTT	CASETGSRTEAFF
TRBV9	-	TRBJ2-7	TRBD2	TGTGCCAGCAGCGGAGGGGGTGCCGGACTAGCGGTGCCCTACGAGCAGTACTTC	CASSGGGAGLAVPYEQYF
TRBV6-5	-	TRBJ1-1	TRBD1	TGTGCCAGCAGAGGACAGGGAGAAGTCGACACTGAAGCTTTCTTT	CASRGQGEVDTEAFF
TRBV7-8	-	TRBJ1-5	-	TGTGCCAGCAGCGGACACCTTAGCAATCAGCCCCAGCATTTT	CASSGHLSNQPQHF
TRBV28	-	TRBJ2-3	TRBD2	TGTGCCAGCAGAAGTGGGACTAGCGGGAGAAGAGATACGCAGTATTTT	CASRSGTSGRRDTQYF
TRBV5-4	-	TRBJ2-7	-	TGTGCCAGCAGCTTGGTCCGGTTGGGGGCTTACGAGCAGTACTTC	CASSLVRLGAYEQYF
TRBV30	-	TRBJ2-3	-	TGTGCCTGGAGGCACTCGTCAGATACGCAGTATTTT	CAWRHSSDTQYF
TRBV2	-	TRBJ1-2	TRBD1	TGTGCCAGCAGCGACCCCGGGACAGGGGGATTCTACACCTTC	CASSDPGTGGFYTF
TRBV5-1	-	TRBJ2-2	-	TGCGCCAGCGGCCAGCTGGGGGGGCTAGGGGCCGGGGAGCTGTTTTTT	CASGQLGGLGAGELFF
TRBV4-1	once	TRBJ2-2	TRBD1	TGCGCCAGCAGCCAAGTGACAGGGGCGAGTACCGGGGAGCTGTTTTTT	CASSQVTGASTGELFF